This entry lists 7 T cell receptor beta chains sequenced from one sample in a study of T-cell memory formation after mild COVID-19. TCRdb itself ran the 5' RACE reads through MiXCR, one entry per CDR3 protein. The table has about 170,000 distinct CDR3 sequences, approximately 13% seen once; the top ten hold more than 3%. Specimen: PBMCs or a T cell subset sorted from them (not recorded which). These TCRs come from a man aged 18 to 30 who had mild COVID-19 (a few samples of this study predate the infection). Cell type and time point are not known.

The chain uses TRBV5-1 and TRBJ2-5; 7 positions agree with TRBD1. V lost 6 bases to trimming and J lost 5 bases; unmatched junction nucleotides: 13. Germline V gene sequence: CDR1 SGHRS, CDR2 YFSETQ. The CDR3 sequence is 15 residues long. CDR3 protein: CASTVRQGRWETQYF. The DNA of the CDR3 is TGCGCCAGCACAGTTCGACAGGGACGATGGGAGACCCAGTACTTC. Looking up the rest from reference TRBV5-1 and TRBJ2-5 gives the full variable domain: KAGVTQTPRYLIKTRGQQVTLSCSPISGHRSVSWYQQTPGQGLQFLFEYFSETQRNKGNFPGRFSGRQFSNSRSEMNVSTLELGDSALYLCASTVRQGRWETQYFGPGTRLLVL.

This chain links TRBV12-3 or TRBV12-4 with TRBJ1-6; 9 nucleotides match TRBD1. The V and J ends lost 6 bases and 10 bases, in that order; junction bases with no gene match: 7. The CDR3 is 14 amino acids. The CDR3 region has the DNA TGTGCCAGCAGCGATACAGGGGGCTCGTCACCCCTCCACTTT. Amino acids: CASSDTGGSSPLHF.

V gene TRBV6-2 or TRBV6-3 combines with J gene TRBJ1-2, with 7 bases lining up with TRBD1. Germline CDR1 MNHEY, CDR2 SVGEGT. The CDR3 has 13 amino acids. The V and J ends lost 8 bases and 2 bases, in that order; junction bases with no gene match: 5. The CDR3 here is CASRGQENYGYTF. The CDR3 bases are TGTGCCAGCCGAGGACAGGAGAACTATGGCTACACCTTC.

V and J are TRBV30 and TRBJ2-1; no definite D call. Deletions cut 0 bases from V and 7 bases from J, with 13 bases between. The CDR3 runs 14 residues. Germline assignment: CDR1 GTSNPN and CDR2 SVGIG (reference sequence). Here the CDR3 DNA reads TGTGCCTGGAGTGTACGATTTTGGGATAATGAGCAGTTCTTC. This codes for CAWSVRFWDNEQFF.

The chain recombines TRBV2 with TRBJ2-2; D unclear. This CDR3 is 14 amino acids long. V was pared by 1 base and J by 3 bases, with 6 bases between. The germline gives CDR1 SNHLY, CDR2 FYNNEI. The CDR3 bases are TGTGCCAGCAGTGAAGTAGGTTACACCGGGGAGCTGTTTTTT. Translated: CASSEVGYTGELFF.

This chain uses TRBV7-2 with TRBJ1-2; the D gene is possibly TRBD1 (5 bases). V gave up 5 bases and J gave up 7 bases, with 17 bases separating them. Germline V gene lookup returns CDR1 SGHTA and CDR2 FQGNSA. The CDR3 runs to 14 residues. The CDR3: CASSPQTEYSGYTF. CDR3 sequence (DNA): TGTGCCAGCAGCCCCCAGACAGAGTATTCTGGCTACACCTTC.

The chain is built from TRBV6-5 and TRBJ1-5; TRBD1 might be the D (5 bases). CDR1 and CDR2 (germline): MNHEY, SVGAGI. Trimming left V 0 bases short and J 1 base short, with 7 bases between. The CDR3 covers 15 residues. For the CDR3, the DNA is TGTGCCAGCAGTTACTCCCGACAGAGCAATCAGCCCCAGCATTTT. Residues: CASSYSRQSNQPQHF.